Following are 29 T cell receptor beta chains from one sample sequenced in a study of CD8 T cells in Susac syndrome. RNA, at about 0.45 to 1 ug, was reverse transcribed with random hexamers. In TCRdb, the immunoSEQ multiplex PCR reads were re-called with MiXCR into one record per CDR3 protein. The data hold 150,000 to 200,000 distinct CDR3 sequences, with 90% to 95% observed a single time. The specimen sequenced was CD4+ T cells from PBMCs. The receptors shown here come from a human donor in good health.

The DNA of the CDR3 is TGTGCCAGCAACCTCGACAGTTATCAGCCCCAGCATTTT. This sequence encodes CASNLDSYQPQHF. The rearrangement links TRBV6-2 or TRBV6-3 to TRBJ1-5, with D possibly TRBD1 on 5 matching bases. Germline CDR1 is MNHEY and CDR2 is SVGEGT. The CDR3 contains 13 residues. Trimming cost V 7 bases and J 5 bases, with 12 bases left between them.

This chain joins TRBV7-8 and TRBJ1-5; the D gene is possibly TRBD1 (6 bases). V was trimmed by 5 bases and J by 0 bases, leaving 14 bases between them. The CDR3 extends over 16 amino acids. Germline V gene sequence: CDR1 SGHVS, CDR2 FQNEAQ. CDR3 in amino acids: CASSPRQDASNQPQHF. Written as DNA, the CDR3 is TGTGCCAGCAGCCCCCGACAGGACGCTAGCAATCAGCCCCAGCATTTT.

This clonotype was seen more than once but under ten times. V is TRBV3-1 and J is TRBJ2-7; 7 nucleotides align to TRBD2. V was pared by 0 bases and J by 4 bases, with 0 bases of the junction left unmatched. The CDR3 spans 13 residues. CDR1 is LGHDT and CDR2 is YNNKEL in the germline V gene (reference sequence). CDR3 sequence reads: CASSQERGYEQYF. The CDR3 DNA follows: TGTGCCAGCAGCCAAGAGCGGGGGTACGAGCAGTACTTC.

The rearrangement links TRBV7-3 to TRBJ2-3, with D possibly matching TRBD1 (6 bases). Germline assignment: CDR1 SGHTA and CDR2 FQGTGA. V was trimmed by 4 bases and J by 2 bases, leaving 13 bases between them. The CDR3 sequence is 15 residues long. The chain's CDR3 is CASSYDRTSTDTQYF. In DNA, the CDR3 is TGTGCCAGCAGCTACGACAGGACCTCCACAGATACGCAGTATTTT.

The CDR3 loop reads CASSLKPRDEETQYF. For the CDR3, the DNA is TGTGCCAGCAGCTTGAAGCCCCGGGATGAGGAGACCCAGTACTTC. This sequence joins TRBV5-4 and TRBJ2-5, with D maybe TRBD2 (5 bases). This CDR3 has 15 residues. V gave up 1 base and J gave up 5 bases, with 15 bases separating them. Germline CDR1 and CDR2: SGHNT and YYREEE (reference sequence).

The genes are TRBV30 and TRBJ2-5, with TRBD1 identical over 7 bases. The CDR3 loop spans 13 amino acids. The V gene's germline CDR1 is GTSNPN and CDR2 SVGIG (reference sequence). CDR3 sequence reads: CAYTGTDMETQYF. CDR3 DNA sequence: TGTGCATATACCGGGACAGACATGGAGACCCAGTACTTC.

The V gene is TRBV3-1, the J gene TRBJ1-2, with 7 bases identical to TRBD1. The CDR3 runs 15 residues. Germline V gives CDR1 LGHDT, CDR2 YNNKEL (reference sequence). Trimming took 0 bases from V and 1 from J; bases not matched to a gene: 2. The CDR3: CASSQDQGDNYGYTF. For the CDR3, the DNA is TGTGCCAGCAGCCAAGATCAGGGGGATAACTATGGCTACACCTTC. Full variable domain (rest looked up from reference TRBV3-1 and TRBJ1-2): DTAVSQTPKYLVTQMGNDKSIKCEQNLGHDTMYWYKQDSKKFLKIMFSYNNKELIINETVPNRFSPKSPDKAHLNLHINSLELGDSAVYFCASSQDQGDNYGYTFGSGTRLTVV.

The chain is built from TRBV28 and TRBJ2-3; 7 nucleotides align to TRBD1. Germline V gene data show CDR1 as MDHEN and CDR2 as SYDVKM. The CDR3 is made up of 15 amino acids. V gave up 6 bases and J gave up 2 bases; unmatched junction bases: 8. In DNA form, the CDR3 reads TGTGCCAGCAGCCTGGGGGACAGACACACAGATACGCAGTATTTT. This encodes CASSLGDRHTDTQYF. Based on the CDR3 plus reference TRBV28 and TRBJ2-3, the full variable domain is DVKVTQSSRYLVKRTGEKVFLECVQDMDHENMFWYRQDPGLGLRLIYFSYDVKMKEKGDIPEGYSVSREKKERFSLILESASTNQTSMYLCASSLGDRHTDTQYFGPGTRLTVL.

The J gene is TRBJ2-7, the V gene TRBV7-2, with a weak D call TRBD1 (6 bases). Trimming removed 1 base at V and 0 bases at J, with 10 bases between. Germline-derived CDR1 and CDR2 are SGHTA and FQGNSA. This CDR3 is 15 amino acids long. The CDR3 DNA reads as TGTGCCAGCAGCTTAGGGTGGACAGCCTCCTACGAGCAGTACTTC. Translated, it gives CASSLGWTASYEQYF.

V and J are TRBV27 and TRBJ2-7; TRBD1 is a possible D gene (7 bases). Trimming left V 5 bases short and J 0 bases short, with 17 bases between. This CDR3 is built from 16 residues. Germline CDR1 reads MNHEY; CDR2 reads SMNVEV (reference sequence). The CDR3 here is CASSGGGGKSSYEQYF. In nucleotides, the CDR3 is TGTGCCAGCAGTGGAGGAGGGGGCAAAAGCTCCTACGAGCAGTACTTC.

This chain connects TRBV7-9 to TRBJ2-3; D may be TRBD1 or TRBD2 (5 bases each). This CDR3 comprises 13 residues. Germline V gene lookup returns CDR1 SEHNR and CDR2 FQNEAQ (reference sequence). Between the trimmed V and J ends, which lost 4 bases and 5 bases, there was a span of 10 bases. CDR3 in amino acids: CASSSGTGDTQYF. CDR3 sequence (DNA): TGTGCCAGCAGCTCCGGGACGGGAGATACGCAGTATTTT.

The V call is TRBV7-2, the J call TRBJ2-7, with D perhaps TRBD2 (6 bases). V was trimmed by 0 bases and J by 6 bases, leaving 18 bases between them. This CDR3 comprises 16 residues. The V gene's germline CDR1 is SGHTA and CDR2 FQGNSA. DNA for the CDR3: TGTGCCAGCAGCTTAGCGGCGGGACCTAATTTCCGCGAGCAGTACTTC. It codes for CASSLAAGPNFREQYF.

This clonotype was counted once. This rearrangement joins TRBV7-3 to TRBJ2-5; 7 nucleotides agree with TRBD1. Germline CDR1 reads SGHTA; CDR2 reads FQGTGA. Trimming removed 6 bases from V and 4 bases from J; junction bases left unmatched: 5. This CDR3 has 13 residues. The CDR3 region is CASSQGDRETQYF. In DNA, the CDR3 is TGTGCCAGCAGTCAGGGGGACCGAGAGACCCAGTACTTC.

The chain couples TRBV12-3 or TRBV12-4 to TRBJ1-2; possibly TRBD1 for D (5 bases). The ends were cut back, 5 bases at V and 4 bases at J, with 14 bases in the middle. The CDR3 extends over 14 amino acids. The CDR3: CASSLFGTSYGYTF. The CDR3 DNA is TGTGCCAGCAGTCTTTTTGGGACTAGCTATGGCTACACCTTC.

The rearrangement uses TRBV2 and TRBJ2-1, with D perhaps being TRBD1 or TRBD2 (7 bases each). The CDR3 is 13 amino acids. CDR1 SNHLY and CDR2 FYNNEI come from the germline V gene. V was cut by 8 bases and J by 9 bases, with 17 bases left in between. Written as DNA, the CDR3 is TGTGCCAGCGGGGACCAGGGGGGGGCTGAGCAGTTCTTC. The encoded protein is CASGDQGGAEQFF.

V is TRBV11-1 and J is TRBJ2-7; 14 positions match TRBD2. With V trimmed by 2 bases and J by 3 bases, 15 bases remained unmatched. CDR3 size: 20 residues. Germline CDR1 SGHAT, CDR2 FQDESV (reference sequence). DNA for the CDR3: TGTGCCAGCAGCTTAAAATTAAGGGGACTAGCGGGAGTTCGGGACTACGAGCAGTACTTC. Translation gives CASSLKLRGLAGVRDYEQYF.

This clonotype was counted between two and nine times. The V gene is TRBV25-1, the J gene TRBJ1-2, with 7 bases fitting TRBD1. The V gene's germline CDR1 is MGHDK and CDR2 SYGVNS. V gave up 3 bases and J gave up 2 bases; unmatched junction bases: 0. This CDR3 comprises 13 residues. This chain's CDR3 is CASSEDRNYGYTF. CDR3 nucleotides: TGTGCCAGCAGTGAGGACAGGAACTATGGCTACACCTTC.

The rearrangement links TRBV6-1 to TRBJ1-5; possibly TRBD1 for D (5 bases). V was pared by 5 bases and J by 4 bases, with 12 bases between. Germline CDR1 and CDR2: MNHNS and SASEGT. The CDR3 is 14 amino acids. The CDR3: CASSRGVANQPQHF. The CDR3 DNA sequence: TGTGCCAGCAGTCGGGGGGTTGCAAATCAGCCCCAGCATTTT.

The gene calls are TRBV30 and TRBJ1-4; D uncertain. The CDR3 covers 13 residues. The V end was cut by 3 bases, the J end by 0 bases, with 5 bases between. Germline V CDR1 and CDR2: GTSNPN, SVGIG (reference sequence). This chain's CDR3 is CAWRGATNEKLFF. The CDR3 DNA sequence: TGTGCCTGGAGAGGCGCAACTAATGAAAAACTGTTTTTT.

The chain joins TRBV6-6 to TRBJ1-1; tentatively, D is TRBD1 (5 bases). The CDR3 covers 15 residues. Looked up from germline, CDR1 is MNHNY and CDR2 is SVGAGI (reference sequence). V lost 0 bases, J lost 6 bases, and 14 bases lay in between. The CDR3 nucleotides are TGTGCCAGCAGTTACTCGGACGGGACCAGTCCTGAAGCTTTCTTT. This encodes CASSYSDGTSPEAFF.

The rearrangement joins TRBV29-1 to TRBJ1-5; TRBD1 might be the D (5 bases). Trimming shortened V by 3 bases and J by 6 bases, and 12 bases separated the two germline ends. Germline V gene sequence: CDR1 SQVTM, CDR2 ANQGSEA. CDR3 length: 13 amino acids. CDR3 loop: CSVEYGAGQPQHF. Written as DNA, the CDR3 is TGCAGCGTTGAGTATGGGGCTGGTCAGCCCCAGCATTTT.

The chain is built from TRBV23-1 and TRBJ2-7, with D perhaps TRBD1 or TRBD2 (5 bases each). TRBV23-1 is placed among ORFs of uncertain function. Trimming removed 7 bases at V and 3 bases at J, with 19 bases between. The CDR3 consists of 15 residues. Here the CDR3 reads CASTARDGNVYEQYF. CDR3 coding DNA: TGCGCCAGCACCGCCCGGGACGGAAATGTCTACGAGCAGTACTTC.

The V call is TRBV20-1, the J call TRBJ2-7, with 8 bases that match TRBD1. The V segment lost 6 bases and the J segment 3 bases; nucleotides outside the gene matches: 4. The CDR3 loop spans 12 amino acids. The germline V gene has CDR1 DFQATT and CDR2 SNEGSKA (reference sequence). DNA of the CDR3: TGCAGTGCCACGGACAGGGTCTACGAGCAGTACTTC. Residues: CSATDRVYEQYF.

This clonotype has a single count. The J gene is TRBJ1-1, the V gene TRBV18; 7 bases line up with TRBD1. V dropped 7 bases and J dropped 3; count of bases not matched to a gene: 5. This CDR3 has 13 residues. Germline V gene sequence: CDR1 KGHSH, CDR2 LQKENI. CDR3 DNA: TGTGCCAGCTACAGGGGCACGGACACTGAAGCTTTCTTT. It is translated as CASYRGTDTEAFF.

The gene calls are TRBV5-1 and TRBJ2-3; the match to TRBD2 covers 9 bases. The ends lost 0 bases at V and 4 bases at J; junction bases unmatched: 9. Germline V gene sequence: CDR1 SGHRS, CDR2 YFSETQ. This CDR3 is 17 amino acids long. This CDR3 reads CASSLGVSGSTPDTQYF. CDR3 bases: TGCGCCAGCAGCTTGGGGGTTAGCGGGAGTACCCCAGATACGCAGTATTTT.

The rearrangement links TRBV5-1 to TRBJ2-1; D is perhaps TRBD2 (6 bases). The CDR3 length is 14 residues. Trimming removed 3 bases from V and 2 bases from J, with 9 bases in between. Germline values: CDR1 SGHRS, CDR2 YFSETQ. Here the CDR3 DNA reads TGCGCCAGCAGCTCGGGACTTACCTACAATGAGCAGTTCTTC. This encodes CASSSGLTYNEQFF.

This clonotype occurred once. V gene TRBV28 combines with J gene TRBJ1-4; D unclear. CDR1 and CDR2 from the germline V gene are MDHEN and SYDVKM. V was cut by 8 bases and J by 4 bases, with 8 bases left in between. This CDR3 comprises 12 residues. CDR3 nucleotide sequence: TGTGCCAGCTCCGGAAATAATGAAAAACTGTTTTTT. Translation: CASSGNNEKLFF.

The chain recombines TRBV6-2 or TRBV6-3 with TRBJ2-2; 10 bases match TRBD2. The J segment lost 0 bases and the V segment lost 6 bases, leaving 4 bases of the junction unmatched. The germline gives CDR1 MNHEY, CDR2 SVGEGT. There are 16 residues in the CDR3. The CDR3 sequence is CASRTSGRANTGELFF. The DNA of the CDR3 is TGTGCCAGCAGAACCAGCGGGAGGGCGAACACCGGGGAGCTGTTTTTT.

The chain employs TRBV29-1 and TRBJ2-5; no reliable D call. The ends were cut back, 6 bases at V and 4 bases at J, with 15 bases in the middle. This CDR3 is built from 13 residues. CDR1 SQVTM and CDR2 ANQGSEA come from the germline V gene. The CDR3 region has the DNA TGCAGCGTGATTCGCGCAAGAGGAGAGACCCAGTACTTC. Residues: CSVIRARGETQYF.